The clone carrying this TCR beta chain was picked up a small number of times. Its matching antigen is unknown. The data were obtained in a study of T cells in localized non-small cell lung cancer. Overall study results and limits: Appearing in adjacent lung were a median about 60 of the top 100 tumor clones. Tumor showed lower T cell clonality than uninvolved adjacent lung, where it was highest.

Two independent pathologists confirmed no atypia in lung taken at least 2 cm from tumor. Repertoires were generated with immunoSEQ multiplex PCR, while TCRdb's copy carries only in-frame clones and drops some. Of about a thousand clones in the sample, roughly 21% are singletons; the top ten hold about 9.5%. This receptor was taken from an older female donor with stage I lung adenocarcinoma. This sample comprised normal lung tissue next to the tumor, obtained before any cancer treatment.

The CDR3 DNA reads TGTGCCAGCAGCGCCTATTCAGGGGAGACTGAAGCTTTCTTT. As protein: CASSAYSGETEAFF. The chain recombines TRBV11-3 with TRBJ1-1, with a tentative D call TRBD1 (6 bases). The CDR3 spans 14 residues. V lost 5 bases and J lost 5, with 15 bases in between. CDR1 and CDR2 (germline): SGHNT, YENEEA. The variable domain in full, completed from reference TRBV11-3 and TRBJ1-1, reads EAGVVQSPRYKIIEKKQPVAFWCNPISGHNTLYWYLQNLGQGPELLIRYENEEAVDDSQLPKDRFSAERLKGVDSTLKIQPAELGDSAVYLCASSAYSGETEAFFGQGTRLTVV.